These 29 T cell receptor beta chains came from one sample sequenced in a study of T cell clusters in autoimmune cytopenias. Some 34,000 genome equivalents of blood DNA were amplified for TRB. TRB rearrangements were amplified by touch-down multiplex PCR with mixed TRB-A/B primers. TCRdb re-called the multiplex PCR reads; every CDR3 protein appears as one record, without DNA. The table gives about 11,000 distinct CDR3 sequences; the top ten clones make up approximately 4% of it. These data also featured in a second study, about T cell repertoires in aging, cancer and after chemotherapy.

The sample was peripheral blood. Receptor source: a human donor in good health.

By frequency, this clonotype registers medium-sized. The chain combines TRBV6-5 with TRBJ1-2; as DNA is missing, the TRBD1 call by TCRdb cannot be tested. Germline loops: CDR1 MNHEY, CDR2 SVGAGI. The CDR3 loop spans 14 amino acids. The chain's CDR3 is CASSYKRQGNSYTF.

CDR3 region: CASSEYGGVSSYNEQFF. The J gene is TRBJ2-1, the V gene TRBV25-1; TCRdb's assignment of TRBD2 cannot be checked, as there is no DNA. CDR3 length equals 17 residues. Germline assignment: CDR1 MGHDK and CDR2 SYGVNS.

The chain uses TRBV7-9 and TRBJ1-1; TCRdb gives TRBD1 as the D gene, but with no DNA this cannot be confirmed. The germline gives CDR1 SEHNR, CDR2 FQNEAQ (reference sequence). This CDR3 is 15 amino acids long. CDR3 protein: CASSLVPRRNTEAFF.

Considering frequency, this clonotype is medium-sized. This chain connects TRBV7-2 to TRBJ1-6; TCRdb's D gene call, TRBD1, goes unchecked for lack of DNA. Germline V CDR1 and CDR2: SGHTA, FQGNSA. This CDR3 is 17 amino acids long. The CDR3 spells CASSLAATGGSHSPLHF.

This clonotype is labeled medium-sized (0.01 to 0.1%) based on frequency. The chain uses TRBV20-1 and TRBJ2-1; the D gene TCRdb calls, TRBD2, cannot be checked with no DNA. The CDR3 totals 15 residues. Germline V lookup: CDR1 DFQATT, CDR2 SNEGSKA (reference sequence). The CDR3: CSASLFGRGESEQFF.

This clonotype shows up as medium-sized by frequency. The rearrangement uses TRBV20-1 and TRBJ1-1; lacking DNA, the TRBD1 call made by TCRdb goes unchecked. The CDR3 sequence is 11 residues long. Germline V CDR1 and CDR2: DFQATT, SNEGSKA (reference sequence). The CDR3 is CSSSRGTEAFF.

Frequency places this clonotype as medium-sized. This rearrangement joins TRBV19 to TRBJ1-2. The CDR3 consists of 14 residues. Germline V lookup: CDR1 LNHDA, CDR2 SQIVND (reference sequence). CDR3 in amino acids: CASSIGAGNYGYTF.

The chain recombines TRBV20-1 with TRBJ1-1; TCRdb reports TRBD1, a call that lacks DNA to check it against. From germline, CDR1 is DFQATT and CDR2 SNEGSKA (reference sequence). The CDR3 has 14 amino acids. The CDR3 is CSARDRLGGTEAFF.

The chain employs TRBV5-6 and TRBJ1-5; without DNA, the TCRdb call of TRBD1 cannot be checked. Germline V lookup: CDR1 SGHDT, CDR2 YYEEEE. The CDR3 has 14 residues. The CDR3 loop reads CASSLAGRRQPQHF.

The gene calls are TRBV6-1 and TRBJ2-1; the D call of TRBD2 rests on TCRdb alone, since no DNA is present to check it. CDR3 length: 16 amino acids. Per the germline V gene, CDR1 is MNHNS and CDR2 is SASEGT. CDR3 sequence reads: CASSLVSGAAYNEQFF.

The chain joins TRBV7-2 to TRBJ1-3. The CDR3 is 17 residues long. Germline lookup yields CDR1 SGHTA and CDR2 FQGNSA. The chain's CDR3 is CASSSLGRSNIRNTIYF.

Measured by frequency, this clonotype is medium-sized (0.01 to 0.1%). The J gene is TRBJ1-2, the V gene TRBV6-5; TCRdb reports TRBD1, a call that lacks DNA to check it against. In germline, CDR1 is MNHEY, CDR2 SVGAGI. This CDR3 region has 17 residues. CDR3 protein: CASSTTGTGAPLGGYTF.

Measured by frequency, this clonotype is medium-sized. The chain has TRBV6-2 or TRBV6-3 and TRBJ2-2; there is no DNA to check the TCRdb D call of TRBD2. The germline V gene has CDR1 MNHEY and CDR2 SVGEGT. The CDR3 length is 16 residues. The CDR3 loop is CASTRRRVGVTGELFF.

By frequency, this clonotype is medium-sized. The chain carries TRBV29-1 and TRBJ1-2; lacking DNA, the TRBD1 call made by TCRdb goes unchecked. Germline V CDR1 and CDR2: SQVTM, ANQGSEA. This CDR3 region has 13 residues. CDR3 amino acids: CSVDSGGPHGYTF.

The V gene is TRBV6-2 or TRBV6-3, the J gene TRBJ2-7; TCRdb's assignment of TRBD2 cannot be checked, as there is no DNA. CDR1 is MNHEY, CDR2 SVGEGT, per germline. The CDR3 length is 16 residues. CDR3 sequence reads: CASRRTSGGTSYEQYF.

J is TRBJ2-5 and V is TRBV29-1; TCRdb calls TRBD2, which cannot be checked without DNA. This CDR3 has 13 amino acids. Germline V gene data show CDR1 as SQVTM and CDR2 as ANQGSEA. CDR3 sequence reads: CSVGAGGRETQYF.

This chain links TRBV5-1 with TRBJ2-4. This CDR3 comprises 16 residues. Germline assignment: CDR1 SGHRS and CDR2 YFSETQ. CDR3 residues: CASRPIPGLAKNIQYF.

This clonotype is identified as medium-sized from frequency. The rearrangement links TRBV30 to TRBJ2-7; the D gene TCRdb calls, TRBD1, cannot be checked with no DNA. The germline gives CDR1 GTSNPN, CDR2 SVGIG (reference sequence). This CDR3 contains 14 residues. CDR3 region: CAWSVWGPGGEQYF. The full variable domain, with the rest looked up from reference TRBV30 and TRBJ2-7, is SQTIHQWPATLVQPVGSPLSLECTVEGTSNPNLYWYRQAAGRGLQLLFYSVGIGQISSEVPQNLSASRPQDRQFILSSKKLLLSDSGFYLCAWSVWGPGGEQYFGPGTRLTVT.

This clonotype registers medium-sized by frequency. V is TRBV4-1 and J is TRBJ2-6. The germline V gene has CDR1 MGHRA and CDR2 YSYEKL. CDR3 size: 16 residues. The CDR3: CASSQGQGSGANVLTF.

CDR3 amino acids: CSVGGQTDTQYF. This chain links TRBV29-1 with TRBJ2-3; TCRdb names TRBD1, which stays unverified in the absence of DNA. This CDR3 spans 12 amino acids. Germline V gene lookup returns CDR1 SQVTM and CDR2 ANQGSEA.

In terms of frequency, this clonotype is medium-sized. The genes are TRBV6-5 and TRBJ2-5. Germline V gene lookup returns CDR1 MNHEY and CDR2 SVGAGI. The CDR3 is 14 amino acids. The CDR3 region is CASSYSYFEETQYF.

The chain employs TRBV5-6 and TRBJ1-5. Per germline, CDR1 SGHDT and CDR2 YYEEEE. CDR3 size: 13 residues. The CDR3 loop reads CASSLFRNQPQHF.

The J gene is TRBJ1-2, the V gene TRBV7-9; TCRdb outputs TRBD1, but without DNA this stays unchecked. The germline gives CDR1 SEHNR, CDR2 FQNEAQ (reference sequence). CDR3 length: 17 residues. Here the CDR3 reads CASSPPPGQGASYGYTF. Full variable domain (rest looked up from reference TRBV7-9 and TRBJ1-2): DTGVSQNPRHKITKRGQNVTFRCDPISEHNRLYWYRQTLGQGPEFLTYFQNEAQLEKSRLLSDRFSAERPKGSFSTLEIQRTEQGDSAMYLCASSPPPGQGASYGYTFGSGTRLTVV.

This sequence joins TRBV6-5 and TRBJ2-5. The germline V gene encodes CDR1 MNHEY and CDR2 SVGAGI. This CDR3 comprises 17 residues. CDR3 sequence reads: CASSYSEDRPYQETQYF.

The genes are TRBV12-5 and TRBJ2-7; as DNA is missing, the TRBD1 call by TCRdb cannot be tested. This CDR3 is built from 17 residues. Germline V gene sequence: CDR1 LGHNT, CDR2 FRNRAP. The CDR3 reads CASGLVNGRTGGIEQYF.

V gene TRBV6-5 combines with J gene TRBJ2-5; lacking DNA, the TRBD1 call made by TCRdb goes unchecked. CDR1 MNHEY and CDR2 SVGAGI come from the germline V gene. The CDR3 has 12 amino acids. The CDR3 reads CASRGREETQYF.

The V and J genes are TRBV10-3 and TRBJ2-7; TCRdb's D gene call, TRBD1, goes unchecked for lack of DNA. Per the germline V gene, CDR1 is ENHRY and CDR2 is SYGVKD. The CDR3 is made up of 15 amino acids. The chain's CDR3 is CAISESGGPSYEQYF.

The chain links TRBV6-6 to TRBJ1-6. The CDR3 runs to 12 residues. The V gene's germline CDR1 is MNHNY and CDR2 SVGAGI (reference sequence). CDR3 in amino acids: CASRTGLTPLHF.

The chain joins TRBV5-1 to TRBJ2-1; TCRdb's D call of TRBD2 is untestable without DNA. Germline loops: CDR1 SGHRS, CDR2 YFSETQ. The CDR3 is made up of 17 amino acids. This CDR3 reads CASSLASSLSSYNEQFF.